The 9 T cell receptor beta chains reported below all come from one sample, sequenced in a study of identical twins. One entry per CDR3 protein, called by TCRdb with MiXCR from the 5' RACE reads. The sample shows hundreds of thousands of distinct CDR3 sequences, 20% to 25% of them seen only once. These same records also appear under a second study, on T cells expressing NK-cell markers.

Sequences were obtained from CD4+ T cells sorted from blood. Source of these receptors: a woman younger than 30 in good health.

This clonotype has ten or more counts. This chain connects TRBV29-1 to TRBJ2-6; no firm D call. This CDR3 is 12 amino acids long. The ends were cut back, 4 bases at V and 4 bases at J, with 5 bases in the middle. Germline assignment: CDR1 SQVTM and CDR2 ANQGSEA. CDR3 protein: CSVASGANVLTF. The CDR3 nucleotides read TGCAGCGTTGCTTCCGGGGCCAACGTCCTGACTTTC.

V gene TRBV29-1 combines with J gene TRBJ2-4; the D gene is possibly TRBD1 (5 bases). Trimming removed 8 bases at V and 5 bases at J, with 13 bases between. The CDR3 is 12 residues long. In germline, CDR1 is SQVTM, CDR2 ANQGSEA. This CDR3 is CSCRVGQNIQYF. The CDR3 DNA follows: TGCAGCTGCAGGGTCGGCCAAAACATTCAGTACTTC.

The chain carries TRBV7-9 and TRBJ2-5; D might be TRBD1 (6 bases). V lost 4 bases and J lost 6, with 12 bases in between. The germline V gene encodes CDR1 SEHNR and CDR2 FQNEAQ (reference sequence). This CDR3 comprises 13 residues. As DNA, the CDR3 is TGTGCCAGCAGCTCCATGGACAGCCAGACCCAGTACTTC. It is translated as CASSSMDSQTQYF.

The rearrangement links TRBV7-2 to TRBJ2-3; D is unresolved. The CDR3 consists of 15 residues. V lost 2 bases to trimming and J lost 5 bases, with 14 bases between them. The germline CDR1 and CDR2 sequences are SGHTA and FQGNSA. CDR3 in amino acids: CASSLKAFTVDTQYF. DNA for the CDR3: TGTGCCAGCAGCTTAAAGGCGTTCACCGTAGATACGCAGTATTTT.

This clonotype was found many times. The chain combines TRBV5-1 with TRBJ2-2, with 9 positions matching TRBD2. The CDR3 runs 16 residues. The V gene's germline CDR1 is SGHRS and CDR2 YFSETQ. The V segment lost 1 base and the J segment 5 bases; nucleotides outside the gene matches: 6. CDR3 amino acids: CASSLRSSGITGELFF. The CDR3 coding sequence is TGCGCCAGCAGCTTGAGGTCTAGCGGGATAACCGGGGAGCTGTTTTTT.

The rearrangement uses TRBV10-3 and TRBJ2-5, with D maybe TRBD1 (7 bases). Trimming took off 6 bases at V and 2 bases at J, with 10 bases between the two ends. This CDR3 region has 13 residues. Germline CDR1 reads ENHRY; CDR2 reads SYGVKD. The CDR3 DNA reads as TGTGCCATCAGGCAGGGGGGACAAGAGACCCAGTACTTC. The encoded protein is CAIRQGGQETQYF.

The chain is built from TRBV12-3 or TRBV12-4 and TRBJ2-2, with 8 bases fitting TRBD2. V was clipped by 3 bases and J by 6 bases; unmatched bases: 6. The CDR3 has 15 amino acids. The CDR3 nucleotides read TGTGCCAGCAGTTTCGGGGGGGTCAATGCCGGGGAGCTGTTTTTT. It is translated as CASSFGGVNAGELFF.

The chain carries TRBV5-1 and TRBJ2-1, with no clear D. The germline V gene has CDR1 SGHRS and CDR2 YFSETQ. V dropped 4 bases and J dropped 5 bases, with 7 bases sitting between them. This CDR3 comprises 12 residues. As DNA, the CDR3 is TGCGCCAGCAGCCCCCCCCACAATGAGCAGTTCTTC. Encoded protein: CASSPPHNEQFF. The entire variable domain, with the rest obtained from reference TRBV5-1 and TRBJ2-1, is as follows: KAGVTQTPRYLIKTRGQQVTLSCSPISGHRSVSWYQQTPGQGLQFLFEYFSETQRNKGNFPGRFSGRQFSNSRSEMNVSTLELGDSALYLCASSPPHNEQFFGPGTRLTVL.

This clonotype was detected only a few times. The rearrangement joins TRBV4-3 to TRBJ1-4; TRBD1 agrees at 7 bases. Germline loops: CDR1 LGHNA, CDR2 YSLEER. V shed 1 base, J shed 4 bases, and the junction held 3 bases outside the gene matches. CDR3 length: 15 amino acids. The CDR3 nucleotides read TGCGCCAGCAGCCAAGGACAGGGCCATAATGAAAAACTGTTTTTT. Translating it yields CASSQGQGHNEKLFF.